The 26 T cell receptor beta chains in this list originate from one sample, sequenced in a study of cytomegalovirus exposure and HLA in healthy donors. 13 Jbeta primers and 60 Vbeta primers were used for the PCR. Method: immunoSEQ multiplex PCR; TCRdb's copy keeps in-frame clones and lacks some. This table has around 170,000 clones, 75% to 90% appearing once. Input material: PBMCs. These receptors all stem from a woman in her fifties or sixties in good health and CMV-seropositive.

This rearrangement joins TRBV5-4 to TRBJ2-3, with 8 bases identical to TRBD1. V lost 5 bases to trimming and J lost 4 bases; unmatched junction nucleotides: 6. Germline V gene lookup returns CDR1 SGHNT and CDR2 YYREEE (reference sequence). CDR3 length equals 14 residues. This CDR3 is CASRDREWSDTQYF. The CDR3 bases are TGTGCCAGCAGGGACAGGGAGTGGTCAGATACGCAGTATTTT.

V is TRBV2 and J is TRBJ2-7; tentatively, D is TRBD1 (5 bases). Trimming shortened V by 2 bases and J by 0 bases, and 11 bases separated the two germline ends. CDR1 is SNHLY, CDR2 FYNNEI, per germline. The CDR3 is made up of 15 amino acids. In DNA form, the CDR3 reads TGTGCCAGCAGTGAATCTAGGGGCCCCTCCTACGAGCAGTACTTC. Translation gives CASSESRGPSYEQYF.

This clone was counted a single time. The genes are TRBV6-5 and TRBJ1-2; 10 bases map to TRBD1. The CDR3 is 15 amino acids. The J segment lost 3 bases and the V segment lost 5 bases, leaving 6 bases of the junction unmatched. Germline V gene data show CDR1 as MNHEY and CDR2 as SVGAGI. This CDR3 reads CASSNHGQGDYGYTF. The CDR3 DNA reads TGTGCCAGCAGTAACCATGGACAGGGGGACTATGGCTACACCTTC.

The chain combines TRBV6-6 with TRBJ2-7; 9 positions agree with TRBD2. The germline CDR1 and CDR2 sequences are MNHNY and SVGAGI (reference sequence). Trimming removed 6 bases from V and 3 bases from J; junction bases left unmatched: 3. The CDR3 extends over 13 amino acids. CDR3 sequence (DNA): TGTGCCAGCAGGAGCGGGGGGAACTACGAGCAGTACTTC. Protein sequence: CASRSGGNYEQYF.

The genes are TRBV6-4 and TRBJ2-6, with D perhaps matching TRBD2 (5 bases). The CDR3 contains 16 residues. Trimming pared 0 bases from V and 2 bases from J, leaving 8 bases between. Looked up from germline, CDR1 is MRHNA and CDR2 is SNTAGT. The CDR3 DNA reads TGTGCCAGCAGTGACTCGGGGAGTCCTGGGGCCAACGTCCTGACTTTC. Encoded protein: CASSDSGSPGANVLTF.

The CDR3 spells CASSFPAGNNQPQHF. The CDR3 bases are TGTGCCAGCAGTTTTCCCGCAGGGAACAATCAGCCCCAGCATTTT. V is TRBV28 and J is TRBJ1-5, with D possibly being TRBD1 (5 bases). The V gene's germline CDR1 is MDHEN and CDR2 SYDVKM. This CDR3 is built from 15 residues. V shed 3 bases and J shed 3 bases, with 12 bases lying between them.

The rearrangement uses TRBV5-4 and TRBJ2-2, with 9 bases that match TRBD1. V lost 3 bases, J lost 7 bases, and 7 bases stayed unmatched. The CDR3 spans 15 residues. The germline CDR1 and CDR2 sequences are SGHNT and YYREEE (reference sequence). CDR3 region: CASSSQQGADGELFF. For the CDR3, the DNA is TGTGCCAGCAGCTCTCAACAGGGGGCCGACGGGGAGCTGTTTTTT. Looking up the rest from reference TRBV5-4 and TRBJ2-2 gives the full variable domain: ETGVTQSPTHLIKTRGQQVTLRCSSQSGHNTVSWYQQALGQGPQFIFQYYREEENGRGNFPPRFSGLQFPNYSSELNVNALELDDSALYLCASSSQQGADGELFFGEGSRLTVL.

J is TRBJ2-5 and V is TRBV2, with 11 bases that match TRBD2. Germline CDR1 and CDR2: SNHLY and FYNNEI. Trimming at V came to 5 bases and at J to 5 bases, leaving 10 bases not matched to a gene. CDR3 length equals 16 residues. CDR3: CASSQGLAGGGETQYF. The CDR3 DNA sequence: TGTGCCAGCAGTCAAGGTCTAGCGGGGGGCGGGGAGACCCAGTACTTC.

V usage is TRBV15 and J usage is TRBJ2-1; D possibly corresponds to TRBD2 (5 bases). CDR3 length equals 17 residues. The germline V gene encodes CDR1 LNHNV and CDR2 YYDKDF (reference sequence). V was cut by 0 bases and J by 0 bases, with 12 bases left in between. The CDR3 reads CATSRDGERSSYNEQFF. CDR3 in DNA: TGTGCCACCAGCAGAGATGGAGAGCGGAGCTCCTACAATGAGCAGTTCTTC.

This clone has a single count. V and J are TRBV2 and TRBJ2-2, with 9 bases matching TRBD2. This CDR3 comprises 14 residues. Losses at the gene ends were 5 bases for V and 5 bases for J; bases not matched to a gene: 3. Germline loops: CDR1 SNHLY, CDR2 FYNNEI. The DNA for the CDR3 is TGTGCCAGCAGTATCCTAGCGGGGACCGGGGAGCTGTTTTTT. This sequence encodes CASSILAGTGELFF.

Written as DNA, the CDR3 is TGTGCCAGCAGTTCGGGCGGGGGCCCGGATTCACCCCTCCACTTT. The encoded protein is CASSSGGGPDSPLHF. The chain couples TRBV6-5 to TRBJ1-6; TRBD1 is a possible D gene (6 bases). Germline values: CDR1 MNHEY, CDR2 SVGAGI. The CDR3 is 15 residues long. Trimming left V 4 bases short and J 8 bases short, with 15 bases between.

The chain is built from TRBV6-6 and TRBJ2-1; 11 bases match TRBD2. Germline V gene data show CDR1 as MNHNY and CDR2 as SVGAGI (reference sequence). Trimming removed 6 bases from V and 9 bases from J; junction bases left unmatched: 10. The CDR3 runs to 15 residues. Here the CDR3 DNA reads TGTGCCAGCAGCCAACTAGCGGGGGAGTGGTTTGAGCAGTTCTTC. The encoded protein is CASSQLAGEWFEQFF.

The genes are TRBV5-1 and TRBJ2-3; D not resolved. The CDR3 extends over 14 amino acids. Germline loops: CDR1 SGHRS, CDR2 YFSETQ. The germline V and J ends were trimmed by 6 bases and 2 bases, with 13 bases remaining between them. The CDR3 sequence: CASTPGEYTDTQYF. As DNA, the CDR3 is TGCGCCAGCACACCAGGCGAATACACAGATACGCAGTATTTT.

Comment on this clone: Other nucleotide sequences from this sample produce the same CDR3. The CDR3 region is CASSSGLRETQYF. CDR3 DNA: TGTGCCAGCAGCTCGGGACTGAGAGAGACCCAGTACTTC. The V gene is TRBV11-2, the J gene TRBJ2-5, with a tentative D call TRBD2 (6 bases). Trimming removed 4 bases at V and 4 bases at J, with 10 bases between. Germline CDR1 is SGHAT and CDR2 is FQNNGV. This CDR3 has 13 amino acids.

Details on this clone: The junction shows a germline mismatch at one end, possibly a read error. The rearrangement joins TRBV5-1 to TRBJ1-2, with TRBD1 identical over 12 bases. Germline V gene data show CDR1 as SGHRS and CDR2 as YFSETQ. This CDR3 is built from 16 residues. Written as DNA, the CDR3 is TGCGCCAGCAGGTTGGGACAGGGGGCTGTTAACTATGGCTACACCTTC. Translation: CASRLGQGAVNYGYTF.

The chain recombines TRBV19 with TRBJ2-7; maybe TRBD1 (6 bases). Germline CDR1 reads LNHDA; CDR2 reads SQIVND (reference sequence). Trimming cost V 5 bases and J 0 bases, with 14 bases left between them. This CDR3 has 15 amino acids. In DNA form, the CDR3 reads TGTGCCAGTAGTCTCACAGGGATCCCCTCCTACGAGCAGTACTTC. This gives the protein CASSLTGIPSYEQYF.

This clone was observed a few times. CDR3 loop: CASSLAGQGAGDEQFF. Written as DNA, the CDR3 is TGCGCCAGCAGCTTGGCCGGGCAGGGGGCTGGGGATGAGCAGTTCTTC. V gene TRBV5-1 combines with J gene TRBJ2-1, with 8 bases identical to TRBD1. Trimming cost V 0 bases and J 8 bases; bases outside gene matches: 10. This CDR3 spans 16 amino acids. The germline V gene has CDR1 SGHRS and CDR2 YFSETQ.

The chain carries TRBV28 and TRBJ1-1; possible D gene TRBD1, 6 bases. The germline CDR1 and CDR2 sequences are MDHEN and SYDVKM. Trimming took off 7 bases at V and 5 bases at J, with 17 bases between the two ends. The CDR3 totals 14 residues. CDR3 bases: TGTGCCAGCATGAGGGGGGGCGCGGGGACTGAAGCTTTCTTT. Amino acids: CASMRGGAGTEAFF.

J is TRBJ1-2 and V is TRBV27, with D unclear. The CDR3 extends over 14 amino acids. The germline V and J ends were trimmed by 6 bases and 4 bases, with 15 bases remaining between them. Germline-derived CDR1 and CDR2 are MNHEY and SMNVEV (reference sequence). The chain's CDR3 is CASSPGSSVYGYTF. CDR3 nucleotides: TGTGCCAGCAGCCCTGGCAGTTCCGTCTATGGCTACACCTTC.

The chain carries TRBV7-2 and TRBJ2-3; maybe TRBD2 (5 bases). The CDR3 has 14 residues. Germline CDR1 is SGHTA and CDR2 is FQGNSA. V was trimmed by 0 bases and J by 8 bases, leaving 12 bases between them. CDR3 residues: CASSLAEVRGTQYF. For the CDR3, the DNA is TGTGCCAGCAGCTTAGCGGAGGTACGGGGTACGCAGTATTTT.

The genes are TRBV5-1 and TRBJ2-1; no reliable D call. The V end lost 0 bases, the J end lost 0 bases, and 7 bases lay between the germline ends. The CDR3 totals 15 residues. From germline, CDR1 is SGHRS and CDR2 YFSETQ. The CDR3 here is CASSLGQSSYNEQFF. The CDR3 nucleotides are TGCGCCAGCAGCTTGGGGCAGTCCTCCTACAATGAGCAGTTCTTC.

The chain combines TRBV7-9 with TRBJ1-6; unclear D gene. V shed 6 bases and J shed 2 bases, with 14 bases lying between them. In germline, CDR1 is SEHNR, CDR2 FQNEAQ (reference sequence). The CDR3 is 16 amino acids. The CDR3 region has the DNA TGTGCCAGCAGTTATGATCGAGTGGCCTATAATTCACCCCTCCACTTT. Translated: CASSYDRVAYNSPLHF.

Note on this clone: The identical CDR3 is also encoded by other nucleotide sequences in the sample. The rearrangement uses TRBV6-5 and TRBJ2-3; 7 nucleotides match TRBD1. CDR3 length equals 14 residues. Per the germline V gene, CDR1 is MNHEY and CDR2 is SVGAGI. Losses at the gene ends were 9 bases for V and 4 bases for J; bases not matched to a gene: 10. The chain's CDR3 is CASTSQGMADTQYF. In DNA, the CDR3 is TGTGCCAGTACCTCACAGGGGATGGCAGATACGCAGTATTTT.

This chain uses TRBV7-2 with TRBJ2-7; 7 nucleotides agree with TRBD2. V gave up 5 bases and J gave up 7 bases; unmatched junction bases: 5. The length of the CDR3 is 12 residues. Germline V gives CDR1 SGHTA, CDR2 FQGNSA. The CDR3 DNA reads TGTGCCAGCAGCACACCTAGCGGAGAGCAGTACTTC. Encoded protein: CASSTPSGEQYF.

The chain joins TRBV7-6 to TRBJ2-7, with D unclear. From germline, CDR1 is SGHVS and CDR2 FNYEAQ. V was cut by 1 base and J by 3 bases, with 10 bases left in between. This CDR3 has 14 residues. The CDR3 here is CASSLEGRGYEQYF. The CDR3 DNA reads TGTGCCAGCAGCTTAGAAGGAAGAGGCTACGAGCAGTACTTC.

The rearrangement joins TRBV30 to TRBJ2-7; maybe TRBD1 (6 bases). CDR1 and CDR2 from the germline V gene are GTSNPN and SVGIG (reference sequence). Between the trimmed V and J ends, which lost 0 bases and 7 bases, there was a span of 13 bases. This CDR3 has 13 amino acids. DNA for the CDR3: TGTGCCTGGAGTGTTTCAGGGGCAGTGGAGCAGTACTTC. Protein: CAWSVSGAVEQYF.